This T cell receptor (beta chain) emerged from a study of long-term antiretroviral therapy in people with HIV. Study outcomes and limitations: Clonal expansions arising prior to ART prevailed in the repertoire at every time point. Against controls, HIV repertoires showed narrower ranges of CDR3 length.

On this clone itself: Its specificity is unknown.

In the United States, treatment was given to all participants with HIV. Until DNA extraction, the samples held between about 0.9-10 million cryopreserved PBMC. Running of the v3.0 immunoSEQ assay took place at survey level. Repertoires were generated with immunoSEQ multiplex PCR, while TCRdb's copy carries only in-frame clones and drops some. The table has about 21,000 clones, roughly 85% seen once; the top ten hold about 8%. CDR3 length equals 11 residues. Germline V CDR1 and CDR2: GTSNPN, SVGIG (reference sequence). J was trimmed by 6 bases and V by 5 bases; bases with no gene match: 3. The origin of this receptor is a man aged 50 to 60 with HIV. The rearrangement joins TRBV30 to TRBJ1-2; 7 bases fit TRBD1. The sequences come from unsorted PBMCs, collected at the start of antiretroviral therapy. The CDR3 protein is CAWGDRDGYTF. The CDR3 coding sequence is TGTGCCTGGGGGGACAGAGATGGCTACACCTTC.